One sample yielded the 8 T cell receptor beta chains listed below, sequenced in a study of cytomegalovirus exposure and HLA in healthy donors. It was with 60 Vbeta and 13 Jbeta primers that the PCR ran. Clones were read by immunoSEQ multiplex PCR, and TCRdb kept only the in-frame ones, dropping some. Of around 120,000 clones in the sample, roughly 69% are singletons; the top ten hold roughly 2.6%. The sample comprised PBMCs. These receptors were obtained from a man aged 45-60 years in good health and CMV-seropositive.

V is TRBV5-6 and J is TRBJ2-1; TRBD2 aligns across 8 bases. V trimming: 4 bases; J trimming: 6 bases; junction bases outside the gene matches: 12. The CDR3 is 16 amino acids. CDR1 SGHDT and CDR2 YYEEEE come from the germline V gene. For the CDR3, the DNA is TGTGCCAGCAGCATTAACGGGAGGGCAAGGGCCAATGAGCAGTTCTTC. This encodes CASSINGRARANEQFF.

V usage is TRBV29-1 and J usage is TRBJ1-2; 9 positions match TRBD1. CDR1 and CDR2 from the germline V gene are SQVTM and ANQGSEA. J lost 5 bases, V lost 1 base, and 2 bases had no gene match. This CDR3 is 13 amino acids long. The CDR3 protein is CSVEGTGVYGYTF. The DNA of the CDR3 is TGCAGCGTTGAAGGGACAGGGGTATATGGCTACACCTTC. Combining the CDR3 with reference TRBV29-1 and TRBJ1-2 gives the whole variable domain SAVISQKPSRDICQRGTSLTIQCQVDSQVTMMFWYRQQPGQSLTLIATANQGSEATYESGFVIDKFPISRPNLTFSTLTVSNMSPEDSSIYLCSVEGTGVYGYTFGSGTRLTVV.

This clone was seen more than once but under ten times. The V call is TRBV21-1, the J call TRBJ1-1. TRBV21-1 is flagged as a pseudogene. The CDR3 totals 17 residues. The CDR3 DNA reads as TGTGCCAGCAGCAAAGGGGAGGGATTTGGGGTGAACACTGAAGCTTTCTTT. Its translation is CASSKGEGFGVNTEAFF.

V is TRBV21-1 and J is TRBJ1-3. TRBV21-1 has pseudogene status. CDR3 length equals 17 residues. The CDR3 spells CASSDPPRGKAGNTIYF. CDR3 sequence (DNA): TGTGCCAGCAGCGACCCCCCGCGGGGAAAGGCTGGAAACACCATATATTTT.

This clone has more than one count but fewer than ten. This sequence joins TRBV11-3 and TRBJ1-2; unclear D gene. Germline CDR1 and CDR2: SGHNT and YENEEA. Trimming took off 2 bases at V and 2 bases at J, with 15 bases between the two ends. The CDR3 consists of 16 residues. The CDR3: CASSLSRRTGNYGYTF. CDR3 DNA: TGTGCCAGCAGCTTAAGTCGACGGACGGGGAACTATGGCTACACCTTC.

V is TRBV29-1 and J is TRBJ2-7, with TRBD1 matching over 7 bases. Germline V gene sequence: CDR1 SQVTM, CDR2 ANQGSEA. With V trimmed by 7 bases and J by 3 bases, 6 bases remained unmatched. The CDR3 is 12 amino acids. The CDR3 DNA follows: TGCAGCGAGGGACAGTCGGACTACGAGCAGTACTTC. It is translated as CSEGQSDYEQYF.

In its sample, this clone was seen a few times. This chain joins TRBV5-4 and TRBJ2-7, with D possibly TRBD2 on 6 matching bases. Germline CDR1 reads SGHNT; CDR2 reads YYREEE (reference sequence). Between the trimmed V and J ends, which lost 4 bases and 3 bases, there was a span of 20 bases. There are 16 residues in the CDR3. CDR3 region: CASSPRQGRGGYEQYF. In DNA, the CDR3 is TGTGCCAGCAGCCCGCGACAAGGGCGGGGTGGCTACGAGCAGTACTTC.

CDR3 amino acids: CASSRDRGFDEQYF. Written as DNA, the CDR3 is TGTGCCAGCAGTCGGGACAGGGGGTTCGACGAGCAGTACTTC. This chain connects TRBV6-6 to TRBJ2-7; 11 nucleotides align to TRBD1. The J segment lost 5 bases and the V segment lost 5 bases, leaving 5 bases of the junction unmatched. The CDR3 contains 14 residues. The germline V gene encodes CDR1 MNHNY and CDR2 SVGAGI (reference sequence).